This note documents a single T cell receptor (beta chain) sequence. What it binds is unknown. These data originate in a study of T cell repertoires in cytomegalovirus infection. As for the study in general: HLA-C-restricted CMV epitopes, recently identified, and well-studied HLA-B-restricted ones were used by the study. Matching HLA type, along with CMV infection, was indicated by public TCR beta signatures.

Study observations and caveats: The cumulative frequency of public TCR beta families distinguished individuals who carried CMV together with the relevant HLA. HLA-C-restricted TCR beta clonotypes specific for CMV led the ex vivo response.

Trimming removed 5 bases from V and 3 bases from J, with 21 bases in between. CDR1 and CDR2 (germline): MGHRA, YSYEKL. The CDR3 totals 17 residues. A single record per CDR3 protein comes from TCRdb applying MiXCR to the reads. The sample lists roughly 180,000 distinct CDR3 sequences, roughly 20% occurring once. This sample comprised CD8+ T cells from cultured PBMCs, obtained from culture after CMV antigen stimulation. The clonotype comes from a human donor in good health (CMV status not recorded). Some clones in this sample may be carry-over from other donors' samples. This rearrangement joins TRBV4-1 to TRBJ2-3; D might be TRBD1 (8 bases). The CDR3 sequence is CASSDYRQGRGTDTQYF. CDR3 nucleotides: TGCGCCAGCAGCGACTACCGACAGGGGCGGGGGACAGATACGCAGTATTTT.